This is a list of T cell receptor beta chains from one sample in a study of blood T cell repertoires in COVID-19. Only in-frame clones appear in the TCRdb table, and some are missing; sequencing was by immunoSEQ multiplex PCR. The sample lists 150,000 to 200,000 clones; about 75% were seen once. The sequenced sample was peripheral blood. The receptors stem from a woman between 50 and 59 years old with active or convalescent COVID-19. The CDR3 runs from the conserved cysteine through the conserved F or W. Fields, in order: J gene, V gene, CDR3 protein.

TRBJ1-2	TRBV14	CASSQGTGFPYGYTF
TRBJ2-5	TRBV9	CASSGEEGQETQYF
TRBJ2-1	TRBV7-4	CASSMGGLPEFHNEQFF
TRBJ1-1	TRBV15	CATSRQVNTEAFF
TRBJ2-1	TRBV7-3	CASSLSGTKDNEQFF
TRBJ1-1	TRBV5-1	CASSLVAGGNKNTEAFF
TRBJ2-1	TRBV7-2	CASSPRQDAYNEQFF
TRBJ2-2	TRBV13	CASSLVVRRMNTGELFF
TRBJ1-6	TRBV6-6	CASSYPTGRLNSPLHF
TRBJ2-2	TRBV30	CAWSLRAANTGELFF
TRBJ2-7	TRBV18	CASSPPSVSYEQYF
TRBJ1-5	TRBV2	CASRARGNQPQHF
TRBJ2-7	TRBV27	CASSLSRPFASAPGALYEQYF
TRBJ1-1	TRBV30	CAWQEGQGLLNTEAFF
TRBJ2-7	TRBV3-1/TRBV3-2	CASSQDRASGGSSYEQYF
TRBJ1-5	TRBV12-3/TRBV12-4	CASSFSGNQPQHF